This TCR beta chain was found in a study of T-cell reconstitution after alpha-beta-depleted transplantation in children. Study results and limitations: Approximately two months post-transplant, alpha-beta T cells reportedly originated from several hundred expanded graft clones. Surviving recipient T cells and intrathymic progenitors accounted for some patients' high TCRbeta diversity at day 60. After one year, T-cell counts and TCRbeta diversity mostly came from new T cells.

V lost 3 bases, J lost 7 bases, and 8 bases stayed unmatched. Germline assignment: CDR1 SGHTA and CDR2 FQGNSA. The CDR3 has 15 amino acids. Researchers prepared the TCRbeta library using unique molecular identifiers, the study reports. TCRdb used MiXCR to reprocess the PCR reads, holding one entry per CDR3 protein. The repertoire consists of roughly 500,000 distinct CDR3 sequences, with roughly a tenth occurring once and the leading ten covering around 2%. This clonotype was recorded at least ten times. Its matching antigen is unknown. V and J are TRBV7-2 and TRBJ2-1, with 8 bases lining up with TRBD2. This receptor was identified in a child younger than 10 with inherited bone marrow failure, due to receive a stem cell transplant. Sequencing was performed on PBMCs, taken before TCRalphabeta/CD19-depleted stem cell transplant. Written as DNA, the CDR3 is TGTGCCAGCAGCTTGTCCGGGACTAGTAGTAATGAGCAGTTCTTC. Its protein product is CASSLSGTSSNEQFF.